Listed below are T cell receptor beta chains from one sample, sequenced in a study of graft-versus-host responses after intestinal transplantation. Data came from immunoSEQ multiplex PCR; TCRdb stores just in-frame clones and leaves some out. The table shows around 110,000 clones, with 90% occurring only once. Their specific antigens are unknown. Source: unstimulated CD4+ T cells sorted from spleen or lymph node cells, taken before intestinal transplant. Receptor source: a human donor who received an intestinal transplant. CDR3s include the opening cysteine and the closing phenylalanine or tryptophan.

v_gene	j_gene	CDR3aa
TRBV4-1	TRBJ2-1	CASSPLGGKYNEQFF
TRBV7-2	TRBJ2-7	CASSLSLPLGGEQYF
TRBV7-3	TRBJ2-2	CASSFSGAGELFF
TRBV9	TRBJ1-3	CASSVQGSENTIYF
TRBV9	TRBJ1-3	CASSVPGGNTIYF
TRBV30	TRBJ1-1	CAWSVEDSYTEAFF
TRBV11-2	TRBJ2-1	CASSQTSGGTYNEQFF
TRBV19	TRBJ2-2	CASSILAGGFTGELFF
TRBV19	TRBJ1-2	CASSVRGGYGYTF
TRBV5-1	TRBJ2-2	CASSPRTGVNTGELFF
TRBV10-3	TRBJ1-1	CAIGRGMNTEAFF
TRBV30	TRBJ2-3	CAWSVRLAGDTDTQYF
TRBV14	TRBJ1-5	CASPRQSRNQPQHF
TRBV28	TRBJ2-7	CASSLFRTVSYEQYF
TRBV19	TRBJ1-4	CASSIREKLFF
TRBV30	TRBJ1-4	CAWSVKPSTNEKLFF
TRBV11-2	TRBJ2-2	CASSLGTRNTGELFF
TRBV19	TRBJ1-5	CASTVDRYQPQHF
TRBV7-9	TRBJ1-1	CASSLSGQLNTEAFF
TRBV4-1	TRBJ2-7	CASSRGPTTSGAYEQYF
TRBV6-6	TRBJ2-7	CASSLEKHYEQYF
TRBV5-1	TRBJ2-1	CASSLGDRGDEQFF
TRBV18	TRBJ2-7	CASSHQRGDRDGLSQYF
TRBV19	TRBJ2-6	CASSAPGTPSSGANVLTF
TRBV19	TRBJ1-2	CASSLAGSGYTF
TRBV6-1	TRBJ2-7	CASRIGESPVQYF
TRBV5-5	TRBJ2-7	CASSSTGPGDSYEQYF
TRBV16	TRBJ2-1	CASSQFRDKNEQFF
TRBV4-1	TRBJ1-2	CASSQVLLGGAWGYTF
TRBV2	TRBJ1-1	CASSRTGEAFF
TRBV4-3	TRBJ1-2	CASSLQRPQGRDYTF
TRBV5-4	TRBJ1-5	CASSSDINQPQHF
TRBV14	TRBJ2-7	CASSQEGDSSYEQYF
TRBV6-5	TRBJ1-2	CASSYRDRDYGYTF
TRBV29-1	-	CSVGHYYEQYF
TRBV11-2	TRBJ1-2	CASSARVNYGYTF
TRBV18	TRBJ1-5	CASSPTGANQPQHF
TRBV5-6	TRBJ1-6	CASRTGGSYNSPLHF
TRBV4-3	TRBJ2-2	CASSQGDRGSSGELFF
TRBV7-9	TRBJ1-1	CASVRDRGRLDVNTEAFF
TRBV7-8	TRBJ2-7	CASSPGQLAGIYEQYF
TRBV6-9	TRBJ2-4	CASSYSGGAKNIQYF
TRBV4-3	TRBJ2-2	CASSQAGLANTGELFF
TRBV19	TRBJ2-3	CASSMGTSGRATDTQYF
TRBV14	TRBJ1-2	CASSQERTATQGGYTF
TRBV30	TRBJ1-2	CAWSVRRNSNYGYTF
TRBV29-1	TRBJ2-6	CSVGTGVFSGANVLTF
TRBV30	TRBJ1-5	CAWSIRQVLEPQHF
TRBV2	TRBJ1-5	CASSADTHNQPQHF
TRBV15	TRBJ2-5	CATSSYVQETQYF
TRBV28	TRBJ1-1	CASSSPTGGAFF
TRBV5-6	TRBJ2-7	CASSLYGTGGYEQYF
TRBV30	TRBJ2-5	CAWSLGFLAGRETQYF
TRBV11-2	TRBJ1-2	CASTLTTGGRGGYTF
TRBV5-4	TRBJ2-5	CASSLGAGLETQYF